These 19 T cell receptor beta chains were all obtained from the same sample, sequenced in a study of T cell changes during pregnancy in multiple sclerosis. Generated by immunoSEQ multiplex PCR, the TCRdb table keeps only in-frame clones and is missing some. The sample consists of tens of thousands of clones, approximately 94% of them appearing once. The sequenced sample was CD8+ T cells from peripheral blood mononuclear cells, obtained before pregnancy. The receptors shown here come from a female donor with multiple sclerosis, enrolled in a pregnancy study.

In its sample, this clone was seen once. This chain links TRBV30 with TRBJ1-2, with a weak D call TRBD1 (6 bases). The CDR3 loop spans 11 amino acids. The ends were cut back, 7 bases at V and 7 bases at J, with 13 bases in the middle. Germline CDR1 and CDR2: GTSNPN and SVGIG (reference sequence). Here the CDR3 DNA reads TGTGCCTCCGTACAGGGTGGTGGCTACACCTTC. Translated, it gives CASVQGGGYTF.

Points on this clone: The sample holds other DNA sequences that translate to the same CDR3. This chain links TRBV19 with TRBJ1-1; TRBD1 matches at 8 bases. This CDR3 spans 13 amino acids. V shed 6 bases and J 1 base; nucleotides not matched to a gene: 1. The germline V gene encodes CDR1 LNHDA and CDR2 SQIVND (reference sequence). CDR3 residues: CASSTGGNTEAFF. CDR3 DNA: TGTGCCAGTAGCACAGGGGGGAACACTGAAGCTTTCTTT.

In nucleotides, the CDR3 is TGTGCCAGCAGTGAATTACAGGCATCATCCTACGAGCAGTACTTC. Translation: CASSELQASSYEQYF. V usage is TRBV6-1 and J usage is TRBJ2-7; maybe TRBD1 (5 bases). V dropped 2 bases and J dropped 1 base, with 12 bases sitting between them. The CDR3 totals 15 residues. Germline V gives CDR1 MNHNS, CDR2 SASEGT.

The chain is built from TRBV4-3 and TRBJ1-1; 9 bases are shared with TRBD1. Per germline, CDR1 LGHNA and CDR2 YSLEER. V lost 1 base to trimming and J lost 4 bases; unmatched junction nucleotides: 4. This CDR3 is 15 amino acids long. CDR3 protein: CASSQGGTGRTEAFF. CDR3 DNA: TGCGCCAGCAGCCAAGGTGGGACAGGGCGCACTGAAGCTTTCTTT.

The CDR3 DNA reads as TGCGCCAGCAGCCAGCAGACTACAGGACAGGGGGCCAATGAGCAGTTCTTC. Translated: CASSQQTTGQGANEQFF. J is TRBJ2-1 and V is TRBV4-1, with TRBD1 identical over 11 bases. Per the germline V gene, CDR1 is MGHRA and CDR2 is YSYEKL. Trimming removed 3 bases from V and 6 bases from J; junction bases left unmatched: 10. CDR3 length: 17 residues.

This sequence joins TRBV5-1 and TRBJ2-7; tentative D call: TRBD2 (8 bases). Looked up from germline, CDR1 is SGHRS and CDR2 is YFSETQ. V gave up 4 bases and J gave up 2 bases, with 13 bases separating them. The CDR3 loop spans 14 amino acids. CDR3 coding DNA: TGCGCCAGCAGCCGGGGGGGACAGACCTACGAGCAGTACTTC. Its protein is CASSRGGQTYEQYF.

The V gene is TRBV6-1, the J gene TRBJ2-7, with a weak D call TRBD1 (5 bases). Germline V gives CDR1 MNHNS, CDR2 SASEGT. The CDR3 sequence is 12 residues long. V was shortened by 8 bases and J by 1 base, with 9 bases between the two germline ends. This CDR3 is CASLTDSYEQYF. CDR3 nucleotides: TGTGCCAGCCTGACAGATTCCTACGAGCAGTACTTC.

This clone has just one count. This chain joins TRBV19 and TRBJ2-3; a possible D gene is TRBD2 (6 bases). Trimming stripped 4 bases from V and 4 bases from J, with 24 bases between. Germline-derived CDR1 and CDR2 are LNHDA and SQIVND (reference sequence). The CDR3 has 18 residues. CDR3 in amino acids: CASSNHDLSSDDSDTQYF. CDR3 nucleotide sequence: TGTGCCAGTAGTAATCACGATTTATCTAGCGATGACTCAGATACGCAGTATTTT.

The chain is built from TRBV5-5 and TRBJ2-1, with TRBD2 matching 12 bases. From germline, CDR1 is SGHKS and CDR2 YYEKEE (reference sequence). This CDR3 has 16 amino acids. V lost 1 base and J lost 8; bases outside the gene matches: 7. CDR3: CASSLTSGRLGDEQFF. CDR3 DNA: TGTGCCAGCAGCTTGACTAGCGGGAGGCTAGGCGATGAGCAGTTCTTC.

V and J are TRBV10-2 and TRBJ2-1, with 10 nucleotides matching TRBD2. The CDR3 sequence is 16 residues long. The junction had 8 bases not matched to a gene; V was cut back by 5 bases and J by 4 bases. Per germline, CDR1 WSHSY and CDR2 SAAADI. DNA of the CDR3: TGCGCCAGCAGTCTAACAGGGACTAGCGATTACAATGAGCAGTTCTTC. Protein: CASSLTGTSDYNEQFF.

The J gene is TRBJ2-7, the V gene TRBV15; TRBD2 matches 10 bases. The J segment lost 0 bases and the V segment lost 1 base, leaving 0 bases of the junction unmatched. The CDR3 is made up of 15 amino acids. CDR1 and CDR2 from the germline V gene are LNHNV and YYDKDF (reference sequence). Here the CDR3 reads CATSRGLAGSYEQYF. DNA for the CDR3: TGTGCCACCAGCAGAGGACTAGCGGGCTCCTACGAGCAGTACTTC.

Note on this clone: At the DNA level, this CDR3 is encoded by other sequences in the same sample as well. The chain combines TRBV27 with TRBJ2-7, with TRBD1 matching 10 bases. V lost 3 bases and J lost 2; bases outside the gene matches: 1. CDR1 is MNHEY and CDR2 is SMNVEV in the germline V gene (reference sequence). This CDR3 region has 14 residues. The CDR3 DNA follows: TGTGCCAGCAGTTTCGGGACAGGGGCCTACGAGCAGTACTTC. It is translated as CASSFGTGAYEQYF.

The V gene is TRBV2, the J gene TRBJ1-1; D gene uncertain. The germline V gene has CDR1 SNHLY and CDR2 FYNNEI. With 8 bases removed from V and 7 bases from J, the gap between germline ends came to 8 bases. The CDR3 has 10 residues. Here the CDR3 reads CASGGGEAFF. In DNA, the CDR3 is TGTGCCAGCGGTGGCGGTGAAGCTTTCTTT. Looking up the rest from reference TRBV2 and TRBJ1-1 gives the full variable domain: EPEVTQTPSHQVTQMGQEVILRCVPISNHLYFYWYRQILGQKVEFLVSFYNNEISEKSEIFDDQFSVERPDGSNFTLKIRSTKLEDSAMYFCASGGGEAFFGQGTRLTVV.

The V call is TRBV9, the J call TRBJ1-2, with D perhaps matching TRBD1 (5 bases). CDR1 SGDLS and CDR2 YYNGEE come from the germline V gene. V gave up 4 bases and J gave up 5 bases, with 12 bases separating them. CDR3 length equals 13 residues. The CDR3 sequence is CASSPQGIYGYTF. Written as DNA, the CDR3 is TGTGCCAGCAGCCCGCAGGGAATTTATGGCTACACCTTC.

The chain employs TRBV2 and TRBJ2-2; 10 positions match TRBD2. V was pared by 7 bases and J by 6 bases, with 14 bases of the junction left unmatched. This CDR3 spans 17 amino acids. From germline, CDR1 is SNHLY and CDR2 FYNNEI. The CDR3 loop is CASTPTIAGGGAGELFF. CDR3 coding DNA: TGTGCCAGCACCCCAACCATAGCGGGAGGCGGGGCCGGGGAGCTGTTTTTT.

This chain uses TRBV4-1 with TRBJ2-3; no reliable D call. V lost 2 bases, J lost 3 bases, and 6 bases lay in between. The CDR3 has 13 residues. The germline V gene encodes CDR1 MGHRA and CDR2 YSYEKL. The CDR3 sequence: CASSQSRTDTQYF. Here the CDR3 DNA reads TGCGCCAGCAGCCAATCTAGAACAGATACGCAGTATTTT.

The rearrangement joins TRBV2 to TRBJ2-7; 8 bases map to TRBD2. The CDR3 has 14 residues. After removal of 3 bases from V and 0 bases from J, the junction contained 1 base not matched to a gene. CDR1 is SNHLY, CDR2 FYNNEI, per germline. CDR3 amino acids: CASSDTSGSYEQYF. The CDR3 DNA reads TGTGCCAGCAGTGATACTAGCGGCTCCTACGAGCAGTACTTC.

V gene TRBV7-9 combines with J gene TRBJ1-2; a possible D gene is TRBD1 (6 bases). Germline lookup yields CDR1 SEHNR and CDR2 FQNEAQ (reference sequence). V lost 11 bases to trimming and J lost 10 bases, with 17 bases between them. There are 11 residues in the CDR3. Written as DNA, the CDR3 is TGTGCCCTACGAGGGGGGGGCGACTACACCTTC. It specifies CALRGGGDYTF.

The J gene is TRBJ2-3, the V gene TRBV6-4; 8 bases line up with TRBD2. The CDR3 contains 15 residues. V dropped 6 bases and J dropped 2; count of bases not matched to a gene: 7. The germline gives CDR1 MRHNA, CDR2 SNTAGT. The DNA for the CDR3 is TGTGCCAGCAGCTTAAGCGGGAGCCACACAGATACGCAGTATTTT. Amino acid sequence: CASSLSGSHTDTQYF.